This T cell receptor (beta chain) was found in a study of cytomegalovirus exposure and HLA in healthy donors. Study results and caveats: The investigators catalogued 164 TCR beta chains as cytomegalovirus-associated.

Produced via immunoSEQ multiplex PCR; TCRdb's table is partial and in-frame only. Of over 150,000 clones listed, 70% to 90% are singletons. Germline CDR1 is MDHEN and CDR2 is SYDVKM. Deletions cut 5 bases from V and 5 bases from J, with 15 bases between. CDR3 size: 15 residues. A remark on this clone: What it binds is not known.

The sample taken for sequencing was PBMCs. This sequence originates from a human donor in good health. V and J are TRBV28 and TRBJ2-2, with a weak D call TRBD2 (5 bases). CDR3 DNA: TGTGCCAGCAGTCCGGGGATCCTGCGGACCGGGGAGCTGTTTTTT. Protein product: CASSPGILRTGELFF.